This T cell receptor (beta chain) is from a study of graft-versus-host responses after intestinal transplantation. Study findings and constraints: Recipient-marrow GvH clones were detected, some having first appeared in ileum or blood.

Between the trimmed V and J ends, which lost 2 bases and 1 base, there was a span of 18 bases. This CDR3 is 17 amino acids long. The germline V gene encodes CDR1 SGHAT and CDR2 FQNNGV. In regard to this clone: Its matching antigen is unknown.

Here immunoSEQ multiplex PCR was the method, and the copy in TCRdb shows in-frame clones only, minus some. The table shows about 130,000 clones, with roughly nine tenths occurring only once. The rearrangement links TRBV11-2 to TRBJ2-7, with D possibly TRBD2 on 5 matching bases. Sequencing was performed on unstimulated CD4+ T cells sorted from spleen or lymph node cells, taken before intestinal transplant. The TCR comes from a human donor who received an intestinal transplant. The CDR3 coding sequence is TGTGCCAGCAGCTTACTCACCTCGGGGAGTAATTCCTACGAGCAGTACTTC. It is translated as CASSLLTSGSNSYEQYF.